Listed below are T cell receptor beta chains from one sample, sequenced in a study of cytomegalovirus exposure and HLA in healthy donors. Data came from immunoSEQ multiplex PCR; TCRdb stores just in-frame clones and leaves some out. This table lists approximately 110,000 clones. Specimen: PBMCs. The receptors were gathered from a man aged 18 to 29 in good health and CMV-seronegative. CDR3s include the opening cysteine and the closing phenylalanine or tryptophan.

V gene: TRBV13
CDR3 length: 13
J gene: TRBJ2-3
CDR3 protein: CASSSLGIDTQYF

V gene: TRBV15
CDR3 length: 15
J gene: TRBJ2-7
CDR3 protein: CATSGAPNSVGEQYF

V gene: TRBV29-1
CDR3 length: 14
J gene: TRBJ2-1
CDR3 protein: CSVGGTSGGREQFF

V gene: TRBV6-5
CDR3 length: 15
J gene: TRBJ1-2
CDR3 protein: CASRFTNELKLGYTF

V gene: TRBV30
CDR3 length: 13
J gene: TRBJ1-1
CDR3 protein: CAWRGGLNTEAFF

V gene: TRBV5-6
CDR3 length: 14
J gene: TRBJ1-1
CDR3 protein: CASSRWTGRTEAFF

V gene: TRBV27
CDR3 length: 11
J gene: TRBJ2-2
CDR3 protein: CASQNTGELFF

V gene: TRBV6-5
CDR3 length: 15
J gene: TRBJ1-2
CDR3 protein: CASSYSGQGNYGYTF

V gene: TRBV19
CDR3 length: 13
J gene: TRBJ2-3
CDR3 protein: CASSIASPHTQYF

V gene: TRBV19
CDR3 length: 13
J gene: TRBJ1-3
CDR3 protein: CASSPSSGNTIYF

V gene: TRBV7-9
CDR3 length: 15
J gene: TRBJ1-1
CDR3 protein: CASSSGQGVHTEAFF

V gene: TRBV6-5
CDR3 length: 15
J gene: TRBJ2-1
CDR3 protein: CASSQGQGAYNEQFF

V gene: TRBV6-1
CDR3 length: 13
J gene: TRBJ1-1
CDR3 protein: CATRTGPNTEAFF

V gene: TRBV5-1
CDR3 length: 16
J gene: TRBJ2-7
CDR3 protein: CASSPGTSDYSYEQYF

V gene: TRBV6-5
CDR3 length: 15
J gene: TRBJ2-5
CDR3 protein: CASSPRIIRGETQYF

V gene: TRBV27
CDR3 length: 16
J gene: TRBJ1-1
CDR3 protein: CASSQQGAGPRTEAFF

V gene: TRBV27
CDR3 length: 13
J gene: TRBJ2-1
CDR3 protein: CASSATIRNEQFF

V gene: TRBV9
CDR3 length: 13
J gene: TRBJ1-1
CDR3 protein: CASRERSNTEAFF

V gene: TRBV9
CDR3 length: 13
J gene: TRBJ1-6
CDR3 protein: CASSVGRDSPLHF

V gene: TRBV5-4
CDR3 length: 16
J gene: TRBJ1-1
CDR3 protein: CASSSPATGVNTEAFF

V gene: TRBV4-2
CDR3 length: 14
J gene: TRBJ1-1
CDR3 protein: CASSHSAVNTEAFF

V gene: TRBV30
CDR3 length: 13
J gene: TRBJ2-3
CDR3 protein: CAWGVSGTDTQYF

V gene: TRBV2
CDR3 length: 13
J gene: TRBJ1-2
CDR3 protein: CASRTGGEGGYTF

V gene: TRBV27
CDR3 length: 16
J gene: TRBJ2-7
CDR3 protein: CASRSPRGSASYEQYF

V gene: TRBV6-1
CDR3 length: 14
J gene: TRBJ2-7
CDR3 protein: CASSENWASYEQYF

V gene: TRBV4-1
CDR3 length: 15
J gene: TRBJ2-1
CDR3 protein: CASSWGTSGYNEQFF

V gene: TRBV9
CDR3 length: 13
J gene: TRBJ2-5
CDR3 protein: CASSVAGSETQYF

V gene: TRBV30
CDR3 length: 16
J gene: TRBJ1-6
CDR3 protein: CGTDRVLESYNSPLHF

V gene: TRBV19
CDR3 length: 13
J gene: TRBJ2-1
CDR3 protein: CASSHLANNEQFF

V gene: TRBV6-5
CDR3 length: 14
J gene: TRBJ2-7
CDR3 protein: CASSFRTGVHEQYF

V gene: TRBV18
CDR3 length: 15
J gene: TRBJ1-6
CDR3 protein: CASSPNAVYNSPLHF

V gene: TRBV30
CDR3 length: 15
J gene: TRBJ2-7
CDR3 protein: CAWSPRAGGWPRQYF

V gene: TRBV2
CDR3 length: 15
J gene: TRBJ2-7
CDR3 protein: CASSVSSGVQSEQYF

V gene: TRBV14
CDR3 length: 14
J gene: TRBJ2-5
CDR3 protein: CASSLVGGEETQYF

V gene: TRBV5-1
CDR3 length: 14
J gene: TRBJ2-7
CDR3 protein: CASSFSGRSYEQYF

V gene: TRBV20-1
CDR3 length: 10
J gene: TRBJ1-2
CDR3 protein: CSASDYGYTF

V gene: TRBV1
CDR3 length: 16
J gene: TRBJ2-7
CDR3 protein: CTSSQDQGGEVGEQYF

V gene: TRBV13
CDR3 length: 16
J gene: TRBJ2-3
CDR3 protein: CASSPDFQGAVNTQYF

V gene: TRBV19
CDR3 length: 16
J gene: TRBJ2-3
CDR3 protein: CASSIGGQGDGDTQYF

V gene: TRBV19
CDR3 length: 14
J gene: TRBJ1-6
CDR3 protein: CASSMGTAHSPLHF

V gene: TRBV10-1
CDR3 length: 15
J gene: TRBJ2-1
CDR3 protein: CASSLGLAGEAEEFF